This entry lists 18 T cell receptor beta chains sequenced from one sample in a study of early T cells in non-severe SARS-CoV-2 infection (dated by TCRdb to the early 2020s). The library was generated by 5' RACE. Sequencing used a NextSeq 500. TCRdb took the public reads, trimmed them with fastp at Q25, ran MiXCR for clone calling and kept in-frame beta chains. For every CDR3 protein sequence, its rows merge into one entry that carries the most common genes and DNA. Within this sample are 70,000 or so distinct CDR3 sequences, with roughly an eighth of them counted one time only. The ten top clones hold 11% to 15% of the sample. The sequenced material came from whole blood. All receptors come from an adult who was a healthcare worker with PCR-confirmed SARS-CoV-2 infection or an uninfected control (not recorded which).

The V and J genes are TRBV29-1 and TRBJ1-4; 8 nucleotides agree with TRBD1. The V gene end was trimmed by 7 bases and the J gene end by 8 bases; junction bases not matched to a gene: 9. The CDR3 has 13 amino acids. CDR1 and CDR2 from the germline V gene are SQVTM and ANQGSEA. CDR3 sequence: CSAVQGGKEKLFF. CDR3 in DNA: TGCAGCGCAGTACAGGGGGGGAAAGAAAAACTGTTTTTT.

The V gene is TRBV6-2 or TRBV6-3, the J gene TRBJ1-4; no clear D gene. The CDR3 sequence is 15 residues long. Germline V gene sequence: CDR1 MNHEY, CDR2 SVGEGT. The V end was cut by 6 bases, the J end by 3 bases, with 14 bases between. CDR3 loop: CASSLDLAANEKLFF. CDR3 nucleotide sequence: TGTGCCAGCAGCTTAGACCTTGCGGCTAATGAAAAACTGTTTTTT.

In its sample, this clonotype was seen a few times. In nucleotides, the CDR3 is TGTGCCAGCAGCTTAGCCACCATGATGAGCACTGAAGCTTTCTTT. It translates to CASSLATMMSTEAFF. The chain joins TRBV7-2 to TRBJ1-1, with D hard to call. CDR1 and CDR2 (germline): SGHTA, FQGNSA. The V gene lost 0 bases and the J gene lost 4 bases, with 12 bases spanning the gap. The CDR3 is 15 amino acids.

This clonotype showed up just once. The chain is built from TRBV29-1 and TRBJ1-1, with no clear D. This CDR3 contains 11 residues. V dropped 1 base and J dropped 11 bases, with 11 bases sitting between them. Germline lookup yields CDR1 SQVTM and CDR2 ANQGSEA. CDR3 DNA sequence: TGCAGCGTTGAAGCTGGGTGGGCGGCTTTCTTT. Protein product: CSVEAGWAAFF.

The chain recombines TRBV12-3 or TRBV12-4 with TRBJ1-1; D might be TRBD1 (5 bases). The CDR3 has 14 residues. The ends were cut back, 3 bases at V and 6 bases at J, with 14 bases in the middle. The CDR3 DNA follows: TGTGCCAGCAGTTTTGGGGCCGGTGACCCTGAAGCTTTCTTT. The encoded protein is CASSFGAGDPEAFF.

This clonotype came up a few times. This chain uses TRBV5-1 with TRBJ1-1, with 7 bases that match TRBD1. CDR1 and CDR2 (germline): SGHRS, YFSETQ. The CDR3 contains 16 residues. Unmatched junction bases numbered 9, after V lost 4 bases and J lost 0 bases. The CDR3 bases are TGCGCCAGCAGCATCGGACGACAGGGCATGAACACTGAAGCTTTCTTT. It encodes CASSIGRQGMNTEAFF.

This clonotype was seen a few times. This rearrangement joins TRBV19 to TRBJ2-5; D tentatively reads TRBD1 or TRBD2 (6 bases each). In germline, CDR1 is LNHDA, CDR2 SQIVND (reference sequence). V gave up 5 bases and J gave up 4 bases, with 20 bases separating them. The CDR3 runs 16 residues. The CDR3 DNA sequence: TGTGCCAGTAGTGGCCCAGTAAGGGGGGTAGGAGAGACCCAGTACTTC. Translated: CASSGPVRGVGETQYF.

The sample holds a few counts of this clonotype. This chain uses TRBV7-9 with TRBJ2-7; D possibly matches TRBD1 or TRBD2 (5 bases each). Germline loops: CDR1 SEHNR, CDR2 FQNEAQ (reference sequence). This CDR3 is built from 13 residues. The V and J ends lost 6 bases and 5 bases respectively, with 14 bases between them. The CDR3 region is CASRTGTDDEQYF. CDR3 in DNA: TGTGCCAGCAGAACGGGGACCGACGACGAGCAGTACTTC.

This clonotype was detected only a few times. The chain joins TRBV5-1 to TRBJ1-1; D possibly corresponds to TRBD1 (6 bases). V lost 4 bases to trimming and J lost 0 bases, with 10 bases between them. The CDR3 runs 14 residues. Germline assignment: CDR1 SGHRS and CDR2 YFSETQ. The CDR3 DNA is TGCGCCAGCAGCCACAGGGACATGAACACTGAAGCTTTCTTT. Translated, it gives CASSHRDMNTEAFF.

The rearrangement joins TRBV7-9 to TRBJ1-1; D unresolved. The CDR3 extends over 13 amino acids. V dropped 4 bases and J dropped 11 bases, with 17 bases sitting between them. Germline CDR1 and CDR2: SEHNR and FQNEAQ (reference sequence). CDR3 region: CASSSEPGLEAFF. CDR3 DNA: TGTGCCAGCAGCTCCGAGCCGGGCCTCGAGGCTTTCTTT.

This clonotype appeared many times. V and J are TRBV19 and TRBJ1-5, with TRBD1 matching 8 bases. The CDR3 length is 15 residues. CDR1 LNHDA and CDR2 SQIVND come from the germline V gene (reference sequence). The V segment lost 6 bases and the J segment 1 base; nucleotides outside the gene matches: 5. CDR3 in DNA: TGTGCCAGTAGAAACACAGGGGGGAGCAATCAGCCCCAGCATTTT. Translated: CASRNTGGSNQPQHF.

About this clonotype: This may be a read error: a much more frequent sequence differs by one nucleotide. The J gene is TRBJ2-1, the V gene TRBV20-1; 7 nucleotides align to TRBD1. The CDR3 loop spans 14 amino acids. Germline V CDR1 and CDR2: DFQATT, SNEGSKA (reference sequence). Here the CDR3 DNA reads TGCGGTGCTAGAGGTCTTGACAGGGACAATGAGCAGTTCTTC. This encodes CGARGLDRDNEQFF.

This clonotype was counted many times. V usage is TRBV5-5 and J usage is TRBJ2-3; 12 bases line up with TRBD2. CDR1 and CDR2 from the germline V gene are SGHKS and YYEKEE (reference sequence). The V and J ends lost 4 bases and 6 bases, in that order; junction bases with no gene match: 3. The CDR3 extends over 14 amino acids. CDR3 protein: CASSLAGGPDTQYF. The CDR3 DNA follows: TGTGCCAGCAGCCTAGCGGGGGGGCCGGATACGCAGTATTTT.

The rearrangement joins TRBV12-3 or TRBV12-4 to TRBJ1-2, with D hard to call. The CDR3 runs 14 residues. V lost 4 bases to trimming and J lost 8 bases, with 17 bases between them. This CDR3 reads CASSSWTVFQGYTF. As DNA, the CDR3 is TGTGCCAGCAGTTCCTGGACGGTTTTCCAAGGCTACACCTTC.

This clonotype has just a few counts. V gene TRBV18 combines with J gene TRBJ2-1, with D tentatively TRBD2 (5 bases). Germline V gene data show CDR1 as KGHSH and CDR2 as LQKENI. V was pared by 3 bases and J by 0 bases, with 6 bases between. CDR3 length: 14 amino acids. The CDR3 DNA is TGTGCCAGCTCACCGGGGAGCTCCTACAATGAGCAGTTCTTC. This gives the protein CASSPGSSYNEQFF.

This clonotype came up many times. This chain joins TRBV6-5 and TRBJ1-6, with no clear D. The V gene lost 4 bases and the J gene lost 6 bases, with 19 bases spanning the gap. This CDR3 has 17 residues. The germline V gene encodes CDR1 MNHEY and CDR2 SVGAGI. The CDR3 DNA is TGTGCCAGCAGTTCCCTTGAGGGCGGGATTAGTAATTCACCCCTCCACTTT. Translated, it gives CASSSLEGGISNSPLHF.

This clonotype showed up many times. V and J are TRBV6-1 and TRBJ1-1; TRBD1 might be the D (5 bases). V lost 6 bases, J lost 4 bases, and 15 bases lay in between. The CDR3 runs to 14 residues. In germline, CDR1 is MNHNS, CDR2 SASEGT. This CDR3 is CASRAIQDSTEAFF. The CDR3 coding sequence is TGTGCCAGCAGGGCGATACAGGATTCCACTGAAGCTTTCTTT.

In regard to this clonotype: This may be a read error: a much more frequent sequence differs by one nucleotide. The CDR3 sequence: CASSLSGHTNTGELFF. CDR3 nucleotides: TGTGCCAGCAGTCTTTCGGGACATACGAACACCGGGGAGCTGTTTTTT. The J gene is TRBJ2-2, the V gene TRBV28, with D perhaps matching TRBD1 (6 bases). Germline CDR1 MDHEN, CDR2 SYDVKM. The CDR3 consists of 16 residues. Trimming took off 5 bases at V and 0 bases at J, with 13 bases between the two ends. Drawing the rest from reference TRBV28 and TRBJ2-2, the complete variable domain is DVKVTQSSRYLVKRTGEKVFLECVQDMDHENMFWYRQDPGLGLRLIYFSYDVKMKEKGDIPEGYSVSREKKERFSLILESASTNQTSMYLCASSLSGHTNTGELFFGEGSRLTVL.